In this sample, the clone carrying this T cell receptor beta chain turned up many times. TCRdb passed the PCR reads through MiXCR, listing each CDR3 protein once. The sample holds approximately 77,000 distinct CDR3 sequences, about 53% seen once. The sample belongs to a study of CDR3 diversity in severe acne. Trimming cost V 4 bases and J 8 bases, with 12 bases left between them. CDR1 is SGHVS, CDR2 FQNEAQ, per germline. This CDR3 is built from 13 residues. Sequencing used blood. The source of this sequence is a male donor with severe acne vulgaris. This chain connects TRBV7-8 to TRBJ2-1, with D unresolved. Here the CDR3 DNA reads TGTGCCAGCAGCTACGCGCAGCGCGATGAGCAGTTCTTC. Residues: CASSYAQRDEQFF.